The entry below gives a single TCR beta chain sequence along with its context. This specimen comes from a study of cytotoxic CD8 clonotypes in ibrutinib-treated CLL. Study in general: Response sampling took place at median 12 months of treatment, range 6 to 36. An average of roughly 250,000 productive templates and 80,000 to 100,000 productive rearrangements was obtained per sample.

Trimming stripped 6 bases from V and 4 bases from J, with 12 bases between. The germline gives CDR1 MNHNY, CDR2 SVGAGI (reference sequence). This CDR3 contains 13 residues. The sequencing depth, 1 in 200,000 to 1 in 1 million T cells, was the target. TCRdb keeps only in-frame clones here, not all; method: immunoSEQ multiplex PCR. In the table there are about 50,000 clones, approximately 50% of which are singletons. This clonotype originated in a human donor with chronic lymphocytic leukemia. The chain has TRBV6-6 and TRBJ1-2; D might be TRBD1 (5 bases). The source was PBMCs, collected after 12 months of ibrutinib treatment. CDR3 protein: CASSPGRAYGYTF. The CDR3 bases are TGTGCCAGCAGCCCGGGACGGGCCTATGGCTACACCTTC.